The 7 T cell receptor beta chains in this list originate from one sample, sequenced in a study of blood T cell repertoires in COVID-19 (dated by TCRdb to 2020 to 2022). The library was obtained by the immunoSEQ multiplex PCR assay. Held by TCRdb, this immuneACCESS table contains in-frame sequences only and omits some clones. Under half of the omission traces to an unresolved V gene where checked; the cause of the rest is unknown. Across this sample there are 300,000 to 400,000 clones, with around 91% seen only once. The ten biggest clones cover more than 3% of the sample. The sequenced material came from peripheral blood. The receptors stem from a woman between 18 and 29 years old who had recovered from COVID-19.

The chain is built from TRBV2 and TRBJ2-5, with a tentative D call TRBD1 (6 bases). The CDR3 is 14 amino acids. The V and J ends lost 8 bases and 1 base respectively, with 14 bases between them. From germline, CDR1 is SNHLY and CDR2 FYNNEI. The chain's CDR3 is CASGGTGTQETQYF. For the CDR3, the DNA is TGTGCCAGCGGCGGCACAGGGACCCAAGAGACCCAGTACTTC.

The CDR3, as DNA: TGTGCCAGCAGCTTCATTCAGGGCAACGAGCAGTTCTTC. Its translation: CASSFIQGNEQFF. The chain uses TRBV7-8 and TRBJ2-1; the D gene is possibly TRBD1 (5 bases). CDR1 and CDR2 (germline): SGHVS, FQNEAQ. CDR3 size: 13 residues. V shed 3 bases and J shed 10 bases, with 13 bases lying between them.

This chain links TRBV2 with TRBJ1-4; possible D gene TRBD1, 5 bases. The CDR3 is 14 amino acids. Germline-derived CDR1 and CDR2 are SNHLY and FYNNEI. V lost 1 base to trimming and J lost 4 bases, with 7 bases between them. The DNA of the CDR3 is TGTGCCAGCAGTGAAGTGACAGTTAATGAAAAACTGTTTTTT. Translating it yields CASSEVTVNEKLFF. Filled out from reference TRBV2 and TRBJ1-4, the complete variable domain reads EPEVTQTPSHQVTQMGQEVILRCVPISNHLYFYWYRQILGQKVEFLVSFYNNEISEKSEIFDDQFSVERPDGSNFTLKIRSTKLEDSAMYFCASSEVTVNEKLFFGSGTQLSVL.

This clone was seen just once. The chain combines TRBV5-1 with TRBJ2-3; TRBD2 aligns across 10 bases. J gave up 4 bases and V 6 bases, and 11 bases lay outside the gene matches. Germline-derived CDR1 and CDR2 are SGHRS and YFSETQ. The CDR3 covers 16 residues. The CDR3 DNA follows: TGCGCCAGCACCCCCGGGAGGAGCGGGGGGGCAGATACGCAGTATTTT. Its protein is CASTPGRSGGADTQYF.

V and J are TRBV5-5 and TRBJ2-1, with 8 nucleotides matching TRBD2. V lost 0 bases to trimming and J lost 8 bases; unmatched junction nucleotides: 10. The CDR3 is 16 amino acids. Per the germline V gene, CDR1 is SGHKS and CDR2 is YYEKEE (reference sequence). This CDR3 is CASSLVVWREEDEQFF. CDR3 bases: TGTGCCAGCAGCTTGGTGGTCTGGCGGGAGGAGGATGAGCAGTTCTTC.

This CDR3 reads CASSPRTGPSTDTQYF. CDR3 DNA sequence: TGTGCCAGCAGCCCACGAACAGGACCTAGCACAGATACGCAGTATTTT. The chain joins TRBV5-5 to TRBJ2-3; tentatively, D is TRBD1 (5 bases). Germline V gives CDR1 SGHKS, CDR2 YYEKEE (reference sequence). The CDR3 totals 16 residues. V dropped 4 bases and J dropped 0 bases, with 15 bases sitting between them.

The rearrangement links TRBV7-8 to TRBJ2-2, with TRBD2 matching over 9 bases. CDR1 is SGHVS and CDR2 is FQNEAQ in the germline V gene. This CDR3 has 17 amino acids. The J segment lost 0 bases and the V segment lost 5 bases, leaving 7 bases of the junction unmatched. CDR3 sequence reads: CASSQRLAATNTGELFF. The CDR3 DNA reads as TGTGCCAGCAGCCAGAGACTAGCGGCCACGAACACCGGGGAGCTGTTTTTT.